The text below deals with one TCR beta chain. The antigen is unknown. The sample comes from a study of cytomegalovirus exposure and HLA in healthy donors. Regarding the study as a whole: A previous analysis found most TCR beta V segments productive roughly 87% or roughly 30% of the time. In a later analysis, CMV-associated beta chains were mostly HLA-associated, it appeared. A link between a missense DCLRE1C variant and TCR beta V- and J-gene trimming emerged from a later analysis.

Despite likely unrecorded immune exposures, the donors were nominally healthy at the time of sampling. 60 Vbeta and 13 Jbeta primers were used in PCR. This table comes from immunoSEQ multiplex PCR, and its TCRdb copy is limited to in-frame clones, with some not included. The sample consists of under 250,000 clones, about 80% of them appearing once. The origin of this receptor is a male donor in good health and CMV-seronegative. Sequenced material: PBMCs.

CDR3 nucleotides: TGTGCCAGCAGTGAAGGGGGGGTAACCTACGAGCAGTACTTC. Translating gives CASSEGGVTYEQYF. The V gene is TRBV6-1, the J gene TRBJ2-7, with a tentative D call TRBD2 (6 bases). The CDR3 contains 14 residues. Trimming pared 1 base from V and 2 bases from J, leaving 9 bases between. Germline lookup yields CDR1 MNHNS and CDR2 SASEGT.